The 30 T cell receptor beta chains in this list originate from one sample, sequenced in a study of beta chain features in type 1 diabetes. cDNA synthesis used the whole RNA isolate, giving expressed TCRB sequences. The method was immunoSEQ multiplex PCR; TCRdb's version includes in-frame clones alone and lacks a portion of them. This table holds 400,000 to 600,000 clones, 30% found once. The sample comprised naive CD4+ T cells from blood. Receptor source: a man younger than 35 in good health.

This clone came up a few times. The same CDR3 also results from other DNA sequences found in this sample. The CDR3 loop reads CAWSADRGHGYTF. The CDR3 coding sequence is TGTGCCTGGAGTGCCGACAGGGGGCATGGCTACACCTTC. The chain carries TRBV30 and TRBJ1-2; 10 bases are a match to TRBD1. The CDR3 is made up of 13 amino acids. Germline V gene sequence: CDR1 GTSNPN, CDR2 SVGIG (reference sequence). J was trimmed by 6 bases and V by 1 base; bases with no gene match: 2.

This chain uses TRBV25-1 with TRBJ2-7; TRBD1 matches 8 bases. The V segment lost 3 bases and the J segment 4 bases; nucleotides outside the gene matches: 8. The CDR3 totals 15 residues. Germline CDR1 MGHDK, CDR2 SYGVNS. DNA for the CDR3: TGTGCCAGCAGTGATTCCGGGACAGGAAGATACGAGCAGTACTTC. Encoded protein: CASSDSGTGRYEQYF.

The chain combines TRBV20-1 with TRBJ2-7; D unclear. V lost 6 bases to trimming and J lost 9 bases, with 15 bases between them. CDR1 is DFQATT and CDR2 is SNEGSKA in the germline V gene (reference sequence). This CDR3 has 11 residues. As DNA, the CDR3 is TGCAGTGCCACGGATTACGTCGGGCAGTACTTC. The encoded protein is CSATDYVGQYF.

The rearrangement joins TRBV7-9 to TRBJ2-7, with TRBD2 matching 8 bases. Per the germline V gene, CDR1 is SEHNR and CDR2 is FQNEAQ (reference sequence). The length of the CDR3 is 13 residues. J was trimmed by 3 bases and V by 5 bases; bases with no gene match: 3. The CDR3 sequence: CASSPRGGYEQYF. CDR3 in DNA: TGTGCCAGCAGCCCCCGGGGGGGCTACGAGCAGTACTTC. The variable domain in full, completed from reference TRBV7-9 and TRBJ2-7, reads DTGVSQNPRHKITKRGQNVTFRCDPISEHNRLYWYRQTLGQGPEFLTYFQNEAQLEKSRLLSDRFSAERPKGSFSTLEIQRTEQGDSAMYLCASSPRGGYEQYFGPGTRLTVT.

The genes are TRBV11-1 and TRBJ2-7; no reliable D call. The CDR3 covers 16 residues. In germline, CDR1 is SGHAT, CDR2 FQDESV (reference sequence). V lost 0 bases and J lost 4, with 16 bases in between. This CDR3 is CASSLAPGRGHYEQYF. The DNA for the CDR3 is TGTGCCAGCAGCTTAGCCCCGGGCAGAGGCCATTACGAGCAGTACTTC.

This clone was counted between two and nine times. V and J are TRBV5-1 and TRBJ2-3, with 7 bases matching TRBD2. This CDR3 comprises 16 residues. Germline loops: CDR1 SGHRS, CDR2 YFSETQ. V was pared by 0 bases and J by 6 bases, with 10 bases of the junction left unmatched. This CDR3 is CASSLVTASGTDTQYF. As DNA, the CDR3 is TGCGCCAGCAGCTTGGTCACGGCTAGCGGAACGGATACGCAGTATTTT.

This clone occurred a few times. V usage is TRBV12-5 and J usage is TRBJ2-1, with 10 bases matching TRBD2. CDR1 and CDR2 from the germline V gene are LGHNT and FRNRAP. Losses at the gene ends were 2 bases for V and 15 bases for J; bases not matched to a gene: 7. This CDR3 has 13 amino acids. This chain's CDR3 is CASGLHELAGLFF. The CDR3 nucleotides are TGTGCTAGTGGTTTGCATGAACTAGCGGGATTGTTCTTC.

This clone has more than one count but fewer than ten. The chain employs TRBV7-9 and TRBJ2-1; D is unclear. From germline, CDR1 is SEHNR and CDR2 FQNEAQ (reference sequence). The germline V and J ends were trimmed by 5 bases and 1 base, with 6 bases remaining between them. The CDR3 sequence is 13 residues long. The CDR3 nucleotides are TGTGCCAGCAGCATTACGTCCTACAATGAGCAGTTCTTC. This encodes CASSITSYNEQFF.

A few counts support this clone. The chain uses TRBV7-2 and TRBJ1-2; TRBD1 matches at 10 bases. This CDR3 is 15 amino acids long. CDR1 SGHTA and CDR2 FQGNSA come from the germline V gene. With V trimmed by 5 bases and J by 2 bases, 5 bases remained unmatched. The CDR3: CASSPDRGLNYGYTF. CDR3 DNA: TGTGCCAGCAGCCCTGACAGGGGGCTGAACTATGGCTACACCTTC.

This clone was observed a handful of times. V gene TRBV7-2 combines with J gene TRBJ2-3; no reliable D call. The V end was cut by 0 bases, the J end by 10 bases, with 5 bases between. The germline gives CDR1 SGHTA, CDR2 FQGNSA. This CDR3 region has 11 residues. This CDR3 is CASSLAVPQYF. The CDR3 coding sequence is TGTGCCAGCAGCTTAGCGGTCCCGCAGTATTTT.

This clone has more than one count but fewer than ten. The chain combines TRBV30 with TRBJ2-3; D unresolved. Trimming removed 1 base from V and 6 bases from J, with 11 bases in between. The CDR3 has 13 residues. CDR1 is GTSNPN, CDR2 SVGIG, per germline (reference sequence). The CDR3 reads CAWSGPRLDTQYF. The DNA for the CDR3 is TGTGCCTGGAGTGGACCGAGGTTGGATACGCAGTATTTT.

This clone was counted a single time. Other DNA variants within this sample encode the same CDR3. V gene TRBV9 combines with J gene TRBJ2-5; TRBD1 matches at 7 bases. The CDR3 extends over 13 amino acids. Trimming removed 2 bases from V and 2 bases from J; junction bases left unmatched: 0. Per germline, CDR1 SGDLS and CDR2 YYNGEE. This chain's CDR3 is CASSVDRQETQYF. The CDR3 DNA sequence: TGTGCCAGCAGCGTGGACAGGCAAGAGACCCAGTACTTC.

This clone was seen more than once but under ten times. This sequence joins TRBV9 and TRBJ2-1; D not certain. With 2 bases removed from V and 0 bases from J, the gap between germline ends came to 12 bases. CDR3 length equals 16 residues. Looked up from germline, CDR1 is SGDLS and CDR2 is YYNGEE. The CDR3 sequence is CASSVSIVNSYNEQFF. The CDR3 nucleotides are TGTGCCAGCAGCGTTTCGATAGTGAACTCCTACAATGAGCAGTTCTTC.

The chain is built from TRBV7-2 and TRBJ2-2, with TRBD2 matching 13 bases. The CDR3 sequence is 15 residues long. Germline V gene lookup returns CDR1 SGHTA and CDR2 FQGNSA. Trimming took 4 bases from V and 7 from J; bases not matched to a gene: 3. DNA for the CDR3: TGTGCCAGCAGCTATCGGACTAGCGGGAGCGGGGAGCTGTTTTTT. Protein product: CASSYRTSGSGELFF.

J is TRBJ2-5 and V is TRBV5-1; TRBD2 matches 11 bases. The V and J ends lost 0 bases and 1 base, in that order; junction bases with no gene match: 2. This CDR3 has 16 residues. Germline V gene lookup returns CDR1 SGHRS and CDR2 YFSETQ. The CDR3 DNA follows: TGCGCCAGCAGCTTGGTTAGCGGGAGGGCCCAAGAGACCCAGTACTTC. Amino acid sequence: CASSLVSGRAQETQYF.

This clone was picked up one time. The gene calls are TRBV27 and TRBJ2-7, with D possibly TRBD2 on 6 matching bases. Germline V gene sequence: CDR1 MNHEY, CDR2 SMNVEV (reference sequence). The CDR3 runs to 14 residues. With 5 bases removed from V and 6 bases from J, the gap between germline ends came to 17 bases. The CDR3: CASSRPGLHPEQYF. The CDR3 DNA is TGTGCCAGCAGTCGACCGGGACTGCACCCCGAGCAGTACTTC.

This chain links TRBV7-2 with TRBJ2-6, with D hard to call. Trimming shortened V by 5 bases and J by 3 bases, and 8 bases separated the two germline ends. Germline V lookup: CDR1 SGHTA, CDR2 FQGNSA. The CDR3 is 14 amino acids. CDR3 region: CASSDRVGANVLTF. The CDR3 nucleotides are TGTGCCAGCAGCGACCGAGTTGGGGCCAACGTCCTGACTTTC.

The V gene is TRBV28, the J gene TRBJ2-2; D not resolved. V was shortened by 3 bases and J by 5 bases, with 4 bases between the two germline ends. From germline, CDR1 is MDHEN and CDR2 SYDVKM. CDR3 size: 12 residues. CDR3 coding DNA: TGTGCCAGCAGTTTGCCTACCGGGGAGCTGTTTTTT. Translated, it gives CASSLPTGELFF.

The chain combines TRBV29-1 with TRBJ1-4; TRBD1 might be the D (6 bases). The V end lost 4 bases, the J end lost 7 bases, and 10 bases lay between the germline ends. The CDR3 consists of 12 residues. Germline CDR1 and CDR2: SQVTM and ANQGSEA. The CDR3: CSVAGGSEKLFF. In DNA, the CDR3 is TGCAGCGTTGCTGGGGGCAGTGAAAAACTGTTTTTT.

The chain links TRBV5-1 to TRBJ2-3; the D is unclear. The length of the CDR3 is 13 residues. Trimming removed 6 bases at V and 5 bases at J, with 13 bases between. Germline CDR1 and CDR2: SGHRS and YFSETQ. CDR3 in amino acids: CASTLVREDTQYF. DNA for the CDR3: TGCGCCAGCACCCTTGTGAGAGAAGATACGCAGTATTTT.

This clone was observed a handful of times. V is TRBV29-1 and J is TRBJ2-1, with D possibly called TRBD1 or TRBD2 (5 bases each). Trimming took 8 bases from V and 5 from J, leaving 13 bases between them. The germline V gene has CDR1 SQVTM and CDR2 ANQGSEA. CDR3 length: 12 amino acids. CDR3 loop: CSLARQNNEQFF. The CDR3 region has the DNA TGCAGCCTAGCTAGACAGAACAATGAGCAGTTCTTC.

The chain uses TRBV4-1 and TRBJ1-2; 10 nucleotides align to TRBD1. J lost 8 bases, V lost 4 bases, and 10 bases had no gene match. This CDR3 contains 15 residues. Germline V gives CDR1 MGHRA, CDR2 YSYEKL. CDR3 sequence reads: CASSLHPGQGIGYTF. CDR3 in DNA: TGCGCCAGCAGCCTCCACCCGGGACAGGGGATCGGCTACACCTTC.

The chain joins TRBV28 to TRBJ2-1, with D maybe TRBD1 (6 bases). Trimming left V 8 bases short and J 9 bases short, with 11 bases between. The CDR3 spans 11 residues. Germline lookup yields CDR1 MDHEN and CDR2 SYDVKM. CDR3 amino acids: CASGTRGEQFF. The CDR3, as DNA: TGTGCCAGCGGAACCAGGGGTGAGCAGTTCTTC.

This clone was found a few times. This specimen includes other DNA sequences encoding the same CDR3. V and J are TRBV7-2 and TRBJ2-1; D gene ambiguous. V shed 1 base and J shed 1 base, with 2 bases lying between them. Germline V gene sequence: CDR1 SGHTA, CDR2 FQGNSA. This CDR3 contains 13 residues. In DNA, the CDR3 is TGTGCCAGCAGCTTAGTGTCCTACAATGAGCAGTTCTTC. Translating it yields CASSLVSYNEQFF.

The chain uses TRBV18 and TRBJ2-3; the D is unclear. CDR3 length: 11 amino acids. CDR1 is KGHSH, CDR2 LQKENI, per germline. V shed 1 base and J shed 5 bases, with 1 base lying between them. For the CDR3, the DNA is TGTGCCAGCTCACCACAAGATACGCAGTATTTT. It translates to CASSPQDTQYF.

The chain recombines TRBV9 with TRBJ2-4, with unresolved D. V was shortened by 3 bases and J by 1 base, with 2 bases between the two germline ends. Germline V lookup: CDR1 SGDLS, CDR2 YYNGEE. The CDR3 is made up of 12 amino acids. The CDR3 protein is CASSGAKNIQYF. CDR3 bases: TGTGCCAGCAGCGGGGCCAAAAACATTCAGTACTTC.

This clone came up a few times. The CDR3: CASSVATGLAPYNEQFF. CDR3 sequence (DNA): TGTGCCAGCAGCGTAGCTACAGGACTAGCCCCCTACAATGAGCAGTTCTTC. The chain joins TRBV9 to TRBJ2-1, with 8 bases fitting TRBD2. Germline V gives CDR1 SGDLS, CDR2 YYNGEE. CDR3 length: 17 residues. V lost 0 bases to trimming and J lost 2 bases; unmatched junction nucleotides: 7.

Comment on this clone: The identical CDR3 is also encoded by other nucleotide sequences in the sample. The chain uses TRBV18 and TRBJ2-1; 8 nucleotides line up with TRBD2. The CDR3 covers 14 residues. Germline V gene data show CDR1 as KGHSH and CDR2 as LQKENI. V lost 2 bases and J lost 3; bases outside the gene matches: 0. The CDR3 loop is CASSPAGGYNEQFF. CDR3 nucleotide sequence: TGTGCCAGCTCACCAGCGGGGGGCTACAATGAGCAGTTCTTC.

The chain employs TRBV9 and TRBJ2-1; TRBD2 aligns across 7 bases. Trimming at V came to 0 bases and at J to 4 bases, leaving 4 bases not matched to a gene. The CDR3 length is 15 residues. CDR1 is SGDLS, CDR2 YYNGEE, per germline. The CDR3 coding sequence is TGTGCCAGCAGCGTAGCGACGGGAGGATACAATGAGCAGTTCTTC. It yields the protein CASSVATGGYNEQFF.

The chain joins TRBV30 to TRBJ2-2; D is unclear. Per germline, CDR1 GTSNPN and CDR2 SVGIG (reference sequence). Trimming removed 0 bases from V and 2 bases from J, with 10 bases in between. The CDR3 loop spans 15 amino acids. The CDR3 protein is CAWSVLRVNTGELFF. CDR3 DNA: TGTGCCTGGAGTGTACTCCGGGTAAACACCGGGGAGCTGTTTTTT.